One and the same sample provided the 21 T cell receptor beta chains below, sequenced in a study of blood T cell repertoires in COVID-19 (dated by TCRdb to 2020 to 2022). Library construction relied on the immunoSEQ multiplex PCR assay. In TCRdb, the immuneACCESS table is reduced to in-frame sequences with V and J assigned. These tables do not hold every clone; where another copy was compared, an unresolved V gene accounts for under half, and the others remain unexplained. The sample table contains 300,000 or so clones; only one count was recorded for more than 75% of them. Clones ranked in the top ten supply more than 0.8% of the sample. Source material: PBMCs or T cells enriched from blood (not recorded which). The receptor source for this set is a woman younger than 45 who had recovered from COVID-19.

The J gene is TRBJ2-1, the V gene TRBV4-2, with D perhaps matching TRBD2 (6 bases). In germline, CDR1 is LGHNA, CDR2 YNFKEQ. The CDR3 length is 16 residues. Trimming removed 0 bases at V and 6 bases at J, with 15 bases between. CDR3 nucleotide sequence: TGTGCCAGCAGCCAAGAGGAGTTCGGGAGTTTCAATGAGCAGTTCTTC. Its translation: CASSQEEFGSFNEQFF.

The chain is built from TRBV28 and TRBJ2-5, with TRBD2 identical over 8 bases. CDR3 length equals 15 residues. The germline V gene has CDR1 MDHEN and CDR2 SYDVKM. With 5 bases clipped from V and 5 bases from J, the junction kept 10 bases outside the gene matches. CDR3: CASSPGTSGRETQYF. CDR3 bases: TGTGCCAGCAGTCCAGGGACTAGTGGGAGGGAGACCCAGTACTTC.

The rearrangement links TRBV14 to TRBJ2-7, with 9 bases fitting TRBD2. CDR1 and CDR2 from the germline V gene are SGHDN and FVKESK. V gave up 4 bases and J gave up 2 bases; unmatched junction bases: 3. This CDR3 comprises 14 residues. CDR3 DNA: TGTGCCAGCAGCCGCGGGGGGGGCACCTACGAGCAGTACTTC. Amino acid sequence: CASSRGGGTYEQYF.

This clone was recorded a few times. This chain joins TRBV19 and TRBJ1-4, with 7 bases that match TRBD1. CDR1 LNHDA and CDR2 SQIVND come from the germline V gene (reference sequence). The CDR3 length is 14 residues. The junction had 11 bases not matched to a gene; V was cut back by 9 bases and J by 7 bases. The CDR3: CASRTGARGEKLFF. The CDR3 nucleotides are TGTGCCAGCAGAACAGGGGCGAGGGGTGAAAAACTGTTTTTT.

The table lists this clone with a few counts. The same CDR3 is also encoded by other DNA sequences in this sample. The J gene is TRBJ2-2, the V gene TRBV19, with a tentative D call TRBD1 (5 bases). Germline V gene sequence: CDR1 LNHDA, CDR2 SQIVND (reference sequence). Deletions cut 0 bases from V and 5 bases from J, with 7 bases between. The CDR3 has 14 amino acids. For the CDR3, the DNA is TGTGCCAGTAGTATAGAAAGGGGAACCGGGGAGCTGTTTTTT. It specifies CASSIERGTGELFF.

As concerns this clone: This specimen includes other DNA sequences encoding the same CDR3. The chain combines TRBV30 with TRBJ1-3, with unresolved D. CDR3 size: 14 residues. Germline V lookup: CDR1 GTSNPN, CDR2 SVGIG (reference sequence). Trimming left V 0 bases short and J 3 bases short, with 9 bases between. CDR3 coding DNA: TGTGCCTGGAGTGTTGGTGCGGGTGGAAACACCATATATTTT. Protein product: CAWSVGAGGNTIYF.

The J gene is TRBJ1-5, the V gene TRBV2; 7 bases are a match to TRBD1. Germline V gene lookup returns CDR1 SNHLY and CDR2 FYNNEI. This CDR3 is 15 amino acids long. Trimming cost V 6 bases and J 3 bases; bases outside gene matches: 8. The CDR3 DNA is TGTGCCAGCAGGGGAACCGGGACAGTCAATCAGCCCCAGCATTTT. This gives the protein CASRGTGTVNQPQHF.

V is TRBV12-3 or TRBV12-4 and J is TRBJ1-1; D may be TRBD1 (5 bases). The CDR3 totals 13 residues. V was cut by 2 bases and J by 5 bases, with 9 bases left in between. The CDR3 DNA reads TGTGCCAGCAGTTTAAAGGACACAACTGAAGCTTTCTTT. It encodes CASSLKDTTEAFF.

The genes are TRBV9 and TRBJ2-1, with D maybe TRBD2 (5 bases). Germline assignment: CDR1 SGDLS and CDR2 YYNGEE. Trimming took 2 bases from V and 7 from J, leaving 10 bases between them. The CDR3 has 13 residues. CDR3 protein: CASSVSGGNEQFF. In DNA form, the CDR3 reads TGTGCCAGCAGCGTCAGCGGCGGGAATGAGCAGTTCTTC.

This clone was observed a handful of times. This rearrangement joins TRBV7-7 to TRBJ2-3, with a weak D call TRBD2 (6 bases). Germline V CDR1 and CDR2: SSHAT, FNYEAQ (reference sequence). The CDR3 has 15 residues. Between the trimmed V and J ends, which lost 1 base and 0 bases, there was a span of 8 bases. Written as DNA, the CDR3 is TGTGCCAGCAGCTTAGTTAGCGGCAGCACAGATACGCAGTATTTT. Translated, it gives CASSLVSGSTDTQYF.

With respect to this clone: Other DNA sequences of this sample code for an identical CDR3. The chain uses TRBV5-4 and TRBJ1-1; D is possibly TRBD1 (5 bases). From germline, CDR1 is SGHNT and CDR2 YYREEE (reference sequence). V was shortened by 4 bases and J by 0 bases, with 10 bases between the two germline ends. The CDR3 sequence is 14 residues long. Written as DNA, the CDR3 is TGTGCCAGCAGCGGGGGAGGGCTGAACACTGAAGCTTTCTTT. Protein sequence: CASSGGGLNTEAFF.

V usage is TRBV19 and J usage is TRBJ1-5; no firm D call. This CDR3 contains 15 residues. Germline V gives CDR1 LNHDA, CDR2 SQIVND (reference sequence). The germline V and J ends were trimmed by 6 bases and 5 bases, with 17 bases remaining between them. CDR3 sequence: CASRMMKASYQPQHF. The CDR3 coding sequence is TGTGCCAGTAGGATGATGAAAGCTAGTTATCAGCCCCAGCATTTT. Drawing the rest from reference TRBV19 and TRBJ1-5, the complete variable domain is DGGITQSPKYLFRKEGQNVTLSCEQNLNHDAMYWYRQDPGQGLRLIYYSQIVNDFQKGDIAEGYSVSREKKESFPLTVTSAQKNPTAFYLCASRMMKASYQPQHFGDGTRLSIL.

The chain has TRBV28 and TRBJ1-2; TRBD1 matches at 8 bases. The CDR3 loop spans 14 amino acids. J lost 5 bases, V lost 5 bases, and 7 bases had no gene match. Germline CDR1 MDHEN, CDR2 SYDVKM. CDR3 nucleotide sequence: TGTGCCAGCAGTCCCCCCCGGACAGGGTATGGCTACACCTTC. Protein product: CASSPPRTGYGYTF.

The J gene is TRBJ2-1, the V gene TRBV13; 14 bases align to TRBD2. Germline assignment: CDR1 PRHDT and CDR2 FYEKMQ (reference sequence). Trimming removed 3 bases from V and 7 bases from J; junction bases left unmatched: 5. This CDR3 has 16 residues. The chain's CDR3 is CASSFWTSGGINEQFF. The CDR3 DNA reads as TGTGCCAGCAGCTTCTGGACTAGCGGGGGGATTAATGAGCAGTTCTTC.

This CDR3 reads CAWRGPGDNEQFF. The CDR3 region has the DNA TGTGCCTGGAGGGGGCCGGGTGACAATGAGCAGTTCTTC. The chain has TRBV30 and TRBJ2-1, with a tentative D call TRBD1 (5 bases). Germline CDR1 is GTSNPN and CDR2 is SVGIG (reference sequence). The CDR3 is 13 residues long. Trimming shortened V by 3 bases and J by 5 bases, and 11 bases separated the two germline ends.

The rearrangement uses TRBV19 and TRBJ2-5, with 9 positions matching TRBD1. Unmatched junction bases numbered 7, after V lost 6 bases and J lost 5 bases. The CDR3 consists of 14 residues. Germline CDR1 is LNHDA and CDR2 is SQIVND (reference sequence). The CDR3 bases are TGTGCCAGTAGCCGAACAGGGGGCACGGAGACCCAGTACTTC. It translates to CASSRTGGTETQYF.

The chain links TRBV5-8 to TRBJ1-6, with D perhaps TRBD1 (5 bases). Deletions cut 4 bases from V and 6 bases from J, with 11 bases between. Germline V CDR1 and CDR2: SGHTS, YDEGEE. This CDR3 contains 14 residues. For the CDR3, the DNA is TGTGCCAGCAGCAGGGGTGAGAGTAATTCACCCCTCCACTTT. It is translated as CASSRGESNSPLHF.

The chain couples TRBV5-1 to TRBJ1-6; 7 nucleotides match TRBD1. The CDR3 is 13 residues long. The trim removed 4 bases at V and 12 bases at J, leaving 7 bases unmatched. Per the germline V gene, CDR1 is SGHRS and CDR2 is YFSETQ. This CDR3 is CASSRGQDGPLHF. The DNA for the CDR3 is TGCGCCAGCAGCCGTGGACAGGACGGACCCCTCCACTTT.

The chain is built from TRBV7-9 and TRBJ1-2, with D perhaps TRBD1 (5 bases). The CDR3 is 17 amino acids. CDR1 is SEHNR, CDR2 FQNEAQ, per germline (reference sequence). Trimming took off 2 bases at V and 2 bases at J, with 18 bases between the two ends. The DNA for the CDR3 is TGTGCCAGCAGCTTAATTACGGGGGTACAGGAAAACTATGGCTACACCTTC. The encoded protein is CASSLITGVQENYGYTF.

The J gene is TRBJ2-1, the V gene TRBV10-3, with 13 bases matching TRBD2. J gave up 13 bases and V 7 bases, and 7 bases lay outside the gene matches. Per the germline V gene, CDR1 is ENHRY and CDR2 is SYGVKD. The CDR3 runs 13 residues. The CDR3 coding sequence is TGTGCCATCAACCCACTAGCGGGGGGGCCTCAGTTCTTC. This codes for CAINPLAGGPQFF.

The gene calls are TRBV2 and TRBJ2-7, with 12 bases identical to TRBD2. Germline assignment: CDR1 SNHLY and CDR2 FYNNEI. The CDR3 runs 16 residues. V lost 10 bases to trimming and J lost 6 bases; unmatched junction nucleotides: 16. CDR3 in DNA: TGTGCCATCCCGAGTGGCCTAGCGGGGGGGCCGGGCGAGCAGTACTTC. Translating it yields CAIPSGLAGGPGEQYF. The whole variable domain, filled in from reference TRBV2 and TRBJ2-7, reads EPEVTQTPSHQVTQMGQEVILRCVPISNHLYFYWYRQILGQKVEFLVSFYNNEISEKSEIFDDQFSVERPDGSNFTLKIRSTKLEDSAMYFCAIPSGLAGGPGEQYFGPGTRLTVT.